This section outlines one TCR beta chain sequence together with its context. Its antigen is not identified. This sample was taken from a study of cytomegalovirus exposure and HLA in healthy donors. The PCR ran on 60 Vbeta and 13 Jbeta primers. In the authors' methods: Roughly 11 million shared chains were among approximately 80 million unique TCR beta chains counted in a later analysis. Sequencing was performed with immunoSEQ multiplex PCR; in TCRdb, only in-frame clones are kept and a portion is missing. V, J and clone size are those of that table, while D and trimming were read from the DNA. In the table there are about 130,000 clones, 17% of which are singletons. V dropped 2 bases and J dropped 1 base, with 11 bases sitting between them. The CDR3 sequence is 15 residues long. The germline V gene has CDR1 SGHRS and CDR2 YFSETQ. General study results and limits: Later analysis suggested links between common viral pathogens and several top significant clusters. According to an earlier analysis, most TCR beta V segments yielded productive rearrangements about 90% or about 30% of the time.

Unrecorded immune exposures were likely, despite nominal health at sampling. This TCR was sampled from a female donor in good health and CMV-seropositive. Input material: PBMCs. The V call is TRBV5-1, the J call TRBJ2-3; no reliable D call. CDR3 sequence (DNA): TGCGCCAGCAGCTTACTCACGCCGCGCACAGATACGCAGTATTTT. It translates to CASSLLTPRTDTQYF.